The following is a T cell receptor (beta chain) sequence with its context. This sample is drawn from a study of T cell changes during pregnancy in multiple sclerosis. With 5 bases clipped from V and 5 bases from J, the junction kept 8 bases outside the gene matches. CDR1 and CDR2 (germline): SGHVS, FQNEAQ. This CDR3 has 15 amino acids. Method: immunoSEQ multiplex PCR; TCRdb's copy keeps in-frame clones and lacks some. This sample carries around 130,000 clones, roughly 92% of them seen once, and the ten largest clones take approximately 6.3%. The gene calls are TRBV7-8 and TRBJ2-1, with TRBD1 identical over 8 bases. Sequenced material: peripheral blood, taken before pregnancy. This receptor was obtained from a female donor with multiple sclerosis, enrolled in a pregnancy study. CDR3 sequence reads: CASSHDRGANNEQFF. The DNA for the CDR3 is TGTGCCAGCAGCCACGACAGGGGAGCGAACAATGAGCAGTTCTTC.